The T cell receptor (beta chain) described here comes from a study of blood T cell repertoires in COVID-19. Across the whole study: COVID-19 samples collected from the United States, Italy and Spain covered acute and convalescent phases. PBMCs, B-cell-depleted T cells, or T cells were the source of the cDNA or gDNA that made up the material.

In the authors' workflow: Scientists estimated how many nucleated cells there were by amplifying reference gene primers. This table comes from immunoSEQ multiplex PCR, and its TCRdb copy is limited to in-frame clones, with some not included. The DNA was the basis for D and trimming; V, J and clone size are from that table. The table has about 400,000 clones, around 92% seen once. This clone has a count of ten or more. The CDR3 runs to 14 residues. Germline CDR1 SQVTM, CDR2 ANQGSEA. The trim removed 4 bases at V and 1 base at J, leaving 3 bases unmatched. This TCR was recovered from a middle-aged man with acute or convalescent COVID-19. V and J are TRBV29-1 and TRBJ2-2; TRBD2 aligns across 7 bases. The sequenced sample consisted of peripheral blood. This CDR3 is CSVALAVNTGELFF. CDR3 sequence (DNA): TGCAGCGTTGCGCTAGCGGTGAACACCGGGGAGCTGTTTTTT.